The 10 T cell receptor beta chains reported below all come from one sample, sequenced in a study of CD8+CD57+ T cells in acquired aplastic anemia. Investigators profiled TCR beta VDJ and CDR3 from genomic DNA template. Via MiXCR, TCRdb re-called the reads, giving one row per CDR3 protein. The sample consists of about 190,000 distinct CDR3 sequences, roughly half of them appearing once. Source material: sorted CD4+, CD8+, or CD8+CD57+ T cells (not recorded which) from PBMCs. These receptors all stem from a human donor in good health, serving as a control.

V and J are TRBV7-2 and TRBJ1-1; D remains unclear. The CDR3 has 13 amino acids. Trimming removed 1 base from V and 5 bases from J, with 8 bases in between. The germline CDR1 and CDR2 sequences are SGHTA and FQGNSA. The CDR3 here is CASSLERATEAFF. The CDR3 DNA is TGTGCCAGCAGCTTAGAGAGAGCAACTGAAGCTTTCTTT. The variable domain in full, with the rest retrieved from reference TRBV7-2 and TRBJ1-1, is GAGVSQSPSNKVTEKGKDVELRCDPISGHTALYWYRQSLGQGLEFLIYFQGNSAPDKSGLPSDRFSAERTGGSVSTLTIQRTQQEDSAVYLCASSLERATEAFFGQGTRLTVV.

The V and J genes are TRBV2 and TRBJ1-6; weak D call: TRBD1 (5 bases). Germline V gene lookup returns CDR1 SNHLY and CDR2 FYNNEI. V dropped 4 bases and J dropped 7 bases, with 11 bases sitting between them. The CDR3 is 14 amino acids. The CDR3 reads CASSGFGDNSPLHF. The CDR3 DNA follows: TGTGCCAGCAGTGGGTTCGGGGACAATTCACCCCTCCACTTT.

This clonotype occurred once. CDR3 amino acids: CSARDGLRAGTRNGYTF. CDR3 in DNA: TGCAGTGCTAGAGATGGGCTAAGGGCAGGCACGAGAAATGGCTACACCTTC. This sequence joins TRBV20-1 and TRBJ1-2; D call uncertain. The CDR3 sequence is 17 residues long. Per the germline V gene, CDR1 is DFQATT and CDR2 is SNEGSKA (reference sequence). V was shortened by 0 bases and J by 6 bases, with 23 bases between the two germline ends.

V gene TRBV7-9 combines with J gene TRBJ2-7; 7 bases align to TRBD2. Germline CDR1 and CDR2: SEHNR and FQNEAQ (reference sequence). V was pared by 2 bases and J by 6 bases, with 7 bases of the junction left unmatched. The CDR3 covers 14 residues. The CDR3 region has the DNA TGTGCCAGCAGCTTAAGGACTAGTGGAGGCGAGCAGTACTTC. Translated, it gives CASSLRTSGGEQYF.

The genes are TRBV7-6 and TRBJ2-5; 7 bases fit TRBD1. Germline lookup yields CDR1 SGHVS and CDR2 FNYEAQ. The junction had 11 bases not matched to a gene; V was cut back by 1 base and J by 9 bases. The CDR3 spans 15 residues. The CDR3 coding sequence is TGTGCCAGCAGCTTAGATGGGACAGCGAATCAGCCCCAGTACTTC. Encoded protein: CASSLDGTANQPQYF.

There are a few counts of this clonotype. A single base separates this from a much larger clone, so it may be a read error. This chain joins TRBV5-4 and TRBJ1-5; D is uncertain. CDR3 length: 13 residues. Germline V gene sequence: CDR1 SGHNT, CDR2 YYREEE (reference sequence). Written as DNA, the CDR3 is TGTGCCAGCAGCACTATAGGAGAGTCCTCCCAGCGTTTT. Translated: CASSTIGESSQRF.

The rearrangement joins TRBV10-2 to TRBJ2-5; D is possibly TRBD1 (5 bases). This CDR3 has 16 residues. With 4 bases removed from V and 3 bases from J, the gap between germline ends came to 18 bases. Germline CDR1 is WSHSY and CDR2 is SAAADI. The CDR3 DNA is TGCGCCAGCAGTGGGCGCCCAAGGGGAAGCAAAGAGACCCAGTACTTC. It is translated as CASSGRPRGSKETQYF.

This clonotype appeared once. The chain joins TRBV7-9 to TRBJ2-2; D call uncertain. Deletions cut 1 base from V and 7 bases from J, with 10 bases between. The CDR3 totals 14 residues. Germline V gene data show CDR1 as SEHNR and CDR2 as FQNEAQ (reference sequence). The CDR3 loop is CASSLVIDVGELFF. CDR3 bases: TGTGCCAGCAGCTTAGTCATAGACGTCGGGGAGCTGTTTTTT.

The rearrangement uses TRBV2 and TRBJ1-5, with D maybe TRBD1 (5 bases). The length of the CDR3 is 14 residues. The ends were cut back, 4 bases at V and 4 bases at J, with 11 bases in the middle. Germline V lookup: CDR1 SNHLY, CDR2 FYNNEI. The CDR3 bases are TGTGCCAGCAGTGCCCAGGGTGGGAATCAGCCCCAGCATTTT. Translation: CASSAQGGNQPQHF.

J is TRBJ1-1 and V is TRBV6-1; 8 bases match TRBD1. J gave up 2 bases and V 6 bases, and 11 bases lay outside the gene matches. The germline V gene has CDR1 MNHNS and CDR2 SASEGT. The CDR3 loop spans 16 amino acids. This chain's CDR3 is CASRMMPTGANTEAFF. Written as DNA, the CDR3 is TGTGCCAGCAGGATGATGCCGACAGGGGCTAACACTGAAGCTTTCTTT.